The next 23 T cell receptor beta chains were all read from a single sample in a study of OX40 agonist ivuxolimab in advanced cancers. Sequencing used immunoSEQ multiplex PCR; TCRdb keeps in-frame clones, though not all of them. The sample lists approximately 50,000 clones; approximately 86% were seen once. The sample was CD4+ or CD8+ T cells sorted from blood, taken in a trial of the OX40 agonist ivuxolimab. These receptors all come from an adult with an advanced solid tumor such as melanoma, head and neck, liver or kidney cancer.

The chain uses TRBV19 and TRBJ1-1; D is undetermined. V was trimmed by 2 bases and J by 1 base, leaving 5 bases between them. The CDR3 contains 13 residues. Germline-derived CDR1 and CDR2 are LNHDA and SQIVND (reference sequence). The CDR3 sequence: CASSIMANTEAFF. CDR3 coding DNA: TGTGCCAGTAGTATAATGGCGAACACTGAAGCTTTCTTT.

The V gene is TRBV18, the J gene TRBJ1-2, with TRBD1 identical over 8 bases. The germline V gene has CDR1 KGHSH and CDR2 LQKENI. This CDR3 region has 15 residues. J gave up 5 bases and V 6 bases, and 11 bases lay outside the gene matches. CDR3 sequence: CASSTRTGSQYGYTF. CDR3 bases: TGTGCCAGCTCGACTAGGACAGGGTCCCAGTATGGCTACACCTTC.

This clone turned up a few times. This CDR3 reads CASSLVAGGHGYTF. The CDR3 DNA sequence: TGTGCCAGCAGCTTGGTCGCGGGGGGCCATGGCTACACCTTC. The J gene is TRBJ1-2, the V gene TRBV5-4; possibly TRBD1 for D (6 bases). Germline loops: CDR1 SGHNT, CDR2 YYREEE (reference sequence). The germline V and J ends were trimmed by 0 bases and 6 bases, with 12 bases remaining between them. The CDR3 loop spans 14 amino acids.

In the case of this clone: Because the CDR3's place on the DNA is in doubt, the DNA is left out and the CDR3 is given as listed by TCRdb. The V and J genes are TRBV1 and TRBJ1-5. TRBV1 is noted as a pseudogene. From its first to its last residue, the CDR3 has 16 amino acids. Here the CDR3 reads CTSSQVAAGTYQPQHF.

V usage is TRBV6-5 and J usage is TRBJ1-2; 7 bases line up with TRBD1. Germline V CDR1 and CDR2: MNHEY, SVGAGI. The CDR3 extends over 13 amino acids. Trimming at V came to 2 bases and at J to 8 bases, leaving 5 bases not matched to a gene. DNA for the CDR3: TGTGCCAGCAGTTACAGGGGGCAGTTCGGCTACACCTTC. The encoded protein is CASSYRGQFGYTF.

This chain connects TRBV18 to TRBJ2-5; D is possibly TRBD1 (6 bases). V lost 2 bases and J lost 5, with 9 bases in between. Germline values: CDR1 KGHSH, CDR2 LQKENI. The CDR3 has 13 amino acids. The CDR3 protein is CASSPSQGETQYF. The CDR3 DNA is TGTGCCAGCTCACCATCGCAGGGGGAGACCCAGTACTTC.

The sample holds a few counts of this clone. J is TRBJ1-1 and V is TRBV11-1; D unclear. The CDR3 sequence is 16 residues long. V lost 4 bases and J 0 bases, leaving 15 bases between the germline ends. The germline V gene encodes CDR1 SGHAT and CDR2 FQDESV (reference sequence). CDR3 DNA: TGTGCCAGCAGCTACCCGGCGGGCAGCATGAACACTGAAGCTTTCTTT. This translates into CASSYPAGSMNTEAFF.

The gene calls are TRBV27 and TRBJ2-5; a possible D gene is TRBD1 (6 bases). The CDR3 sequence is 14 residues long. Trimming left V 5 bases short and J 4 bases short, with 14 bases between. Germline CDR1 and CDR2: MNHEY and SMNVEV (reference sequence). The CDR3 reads CASSPQTGTETQYF. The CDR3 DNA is TGTGCCAGCAGTCCCCAGACAGGTACAGAGACCCAGTACTTC.

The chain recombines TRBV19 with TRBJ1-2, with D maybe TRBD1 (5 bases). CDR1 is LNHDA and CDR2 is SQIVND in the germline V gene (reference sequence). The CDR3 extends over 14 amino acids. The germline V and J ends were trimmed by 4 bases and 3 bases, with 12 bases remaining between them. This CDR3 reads CASSTGWGDYGYTF. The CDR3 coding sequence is TGTGCCAGTAGTACGGGGTGGGGCGACTATGGCTACACCTTC.

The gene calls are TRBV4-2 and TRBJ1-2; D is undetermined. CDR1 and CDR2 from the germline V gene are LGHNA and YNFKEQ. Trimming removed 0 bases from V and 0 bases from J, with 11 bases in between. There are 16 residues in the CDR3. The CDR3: CASSQDTVTPNYGYTF. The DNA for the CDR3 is TGTGCCAGCAGCCAAGATACCGTCACTCCTAACTATGGCTACACCTTC.

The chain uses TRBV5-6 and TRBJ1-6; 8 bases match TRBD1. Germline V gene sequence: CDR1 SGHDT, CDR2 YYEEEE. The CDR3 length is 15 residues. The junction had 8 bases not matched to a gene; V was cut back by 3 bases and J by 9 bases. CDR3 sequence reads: CASSSRTGWGSPLHF. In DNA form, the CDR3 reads TGTGCCAGCAGCTCCCGGACAGGGTGGGGTTCACCCCTCCACTTT.

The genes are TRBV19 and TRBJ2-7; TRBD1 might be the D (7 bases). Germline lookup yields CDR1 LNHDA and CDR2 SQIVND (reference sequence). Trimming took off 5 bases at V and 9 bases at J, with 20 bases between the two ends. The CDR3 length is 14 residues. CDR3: CASSAGTAGSRQYF. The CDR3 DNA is TGTGCCAGTAGTGCGGGGACAGCGGGTTCGCGGCAGTACTTC.

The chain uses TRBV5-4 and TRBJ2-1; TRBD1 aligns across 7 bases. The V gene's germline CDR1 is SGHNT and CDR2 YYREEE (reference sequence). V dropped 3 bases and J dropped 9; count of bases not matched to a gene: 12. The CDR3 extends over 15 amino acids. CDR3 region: CASSSVLQGRSEQFF. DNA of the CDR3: TGTGCCAGCAGCTCAGTACTACAGGGGCGCAGTGAGCAGTTCTTC. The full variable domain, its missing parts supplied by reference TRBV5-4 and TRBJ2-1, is ETGVTQSPTHLIKTRGQQVTLRCSSQSGHNTVSWYQQALGQGPQFIFQYYREEENGRGNFPPRFSGLQFPNYSSELNVNALELDDSALYLCASSSVLQGRSEQFFGPGTRLTVL.

CDR3 residues: CASSPHGGEETQYF. CDR3 nucleotide sequence: TGTGCCAGCAGCCCCCACGGGGGAGAGGAGACCCAGTACTTC. This chain connects TRBV27 to TRBJ2-5, with D maybe TRBD2 (6 bases). V lost 6 bases and J lost 5, with 16 bases in between. Germline V lookup: CDR1 MNHEY, CDR2 SMNVEV (reference sequence). This CDR3 has 14 residues.

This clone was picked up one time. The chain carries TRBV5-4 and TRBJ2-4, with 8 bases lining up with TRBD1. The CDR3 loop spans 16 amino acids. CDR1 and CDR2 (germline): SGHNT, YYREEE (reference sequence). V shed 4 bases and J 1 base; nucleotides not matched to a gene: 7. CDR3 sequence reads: CASSPRTGSAKNIQYF. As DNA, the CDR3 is TGTGCCAGCAGCCCCAGGACAGGGTCGGCCAAAAACATTCAGTACTTC.

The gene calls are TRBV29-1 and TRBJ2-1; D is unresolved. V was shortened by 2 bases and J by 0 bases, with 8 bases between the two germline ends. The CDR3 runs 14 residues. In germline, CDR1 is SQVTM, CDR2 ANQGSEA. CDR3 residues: CSVESESSYNEQFF. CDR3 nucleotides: TGCAGCGTTGAATCAGAAAGCTCCTACAATGAGCAGTTCTTC.

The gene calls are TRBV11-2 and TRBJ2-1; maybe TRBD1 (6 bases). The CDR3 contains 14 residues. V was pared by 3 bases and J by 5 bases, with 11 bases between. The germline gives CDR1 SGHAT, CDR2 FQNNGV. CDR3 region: CASSLRQVNNEQFF. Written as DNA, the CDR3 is TGTGCCAGCAGCTTGAGACAGGTAAACAATGAGCAGTTCTTC. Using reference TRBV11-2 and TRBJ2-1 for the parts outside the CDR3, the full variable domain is EAGVAQSPRYKIIEKRQSVAFWCNPISGHATLYWYQQILGQGPKLLIQFQNNGVVDDSQLPKDRFSAERLKGVDSTLKIQPAKLEDSAVYLCASSLRQVNNEQFFGPGTRLTVL.

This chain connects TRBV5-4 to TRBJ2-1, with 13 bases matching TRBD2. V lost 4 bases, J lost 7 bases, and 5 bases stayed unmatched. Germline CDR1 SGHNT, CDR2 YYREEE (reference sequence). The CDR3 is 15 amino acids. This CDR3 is CASSHGTSGANEQFF. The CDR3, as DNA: TGTGCCAGCAGCCACGGGACTAGCGGGGCTAATGAGCAGTTCTTC.

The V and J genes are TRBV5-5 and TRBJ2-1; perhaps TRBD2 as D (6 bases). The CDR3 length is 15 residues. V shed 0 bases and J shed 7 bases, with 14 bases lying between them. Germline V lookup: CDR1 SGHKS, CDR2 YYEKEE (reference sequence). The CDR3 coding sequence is TGTGCCAGCAGCTTGGCCTGGGCAGGAGGGAATGAGCAGTTCTTC. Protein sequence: CASSLAWAGGNEQFF.

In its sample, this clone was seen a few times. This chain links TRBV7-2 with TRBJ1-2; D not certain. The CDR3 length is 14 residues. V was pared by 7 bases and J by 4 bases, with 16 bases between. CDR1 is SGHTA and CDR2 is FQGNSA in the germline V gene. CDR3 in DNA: TGTGCCAGCACCCCACCTGGACGGCCCTATGGCTACACCTTC. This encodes CASTPPGRPYGYTF.

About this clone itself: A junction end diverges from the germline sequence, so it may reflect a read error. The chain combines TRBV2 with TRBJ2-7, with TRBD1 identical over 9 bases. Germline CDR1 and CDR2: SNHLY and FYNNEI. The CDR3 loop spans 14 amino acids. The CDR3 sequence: CASSEALRGQGFIF. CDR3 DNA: TGTGCCAGCAGTGAAGCGCTTCGGGGACAGGGATTTATCTTC.

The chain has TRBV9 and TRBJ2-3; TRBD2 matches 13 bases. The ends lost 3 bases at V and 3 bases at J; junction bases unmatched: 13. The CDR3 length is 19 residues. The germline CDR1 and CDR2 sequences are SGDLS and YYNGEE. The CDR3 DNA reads TGTGCCAGCAGCGGAGACCCTGGGACTAGCGGGAAATCGACAGATACGCAGTATTTT. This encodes CASSGDPGTSGKSTDTQYF.

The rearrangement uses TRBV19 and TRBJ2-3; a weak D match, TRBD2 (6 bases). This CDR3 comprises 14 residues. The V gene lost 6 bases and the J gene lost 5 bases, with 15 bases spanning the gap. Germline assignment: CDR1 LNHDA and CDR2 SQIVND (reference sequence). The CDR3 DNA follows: TGTGCCAGTAGACATAGCGGAGGCGGAGATACGCAGTATTTT. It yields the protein CASRHSGGGDTQYF.